This record covers a single TCR beta chain. The antigen remains unidentified. This entry belongs to a study of cytomegalovirus exposure and HLA in healthy donors. The PCR was carried out with 60 Vbeta primers and 13 Jbeta primers. TCRdb keeps only in-frame clones here, not all; method: immunoSEQ multiplex PCR. The profile shows tens of thousands of clones, about 71% of them singletons. Broader study findings: The only immune exposure information that was available was CMV serostatus. An analysis done earlier found most TCR beta V segments productive about 87% or about 30% of the time. Researchers reportedly found TCR beta sequences accurately predicted most subjects' HLA-A and HLA-B alleles.

The germline gives CDR1 ENHRY, CDR2 SYGVKD. This CDR3 contains 17 residues. V trimming: 7 bases; J trimming: 8 bases; junction bases outside the gene matches: 12. This TCR came from a woman aged 45-65 years in good health and CMV-seropositive. Sequenced material: PBMCs. The genes are TRBV10-3 and TRBJ2-1; TRBD2 agrees at 15 bases. In nucleotides, the CDR3 is TGTGCCATCACCGGACTAGCGGGAGGGGGTGCTGGGGATGAGCAGTTCTTC. It yields the protein CAITGLAGGGAGDEQFF.